The present T cell receptor beta chain was sequenced within a study of shared clonotypes between healthy human individuals. Sequencing used immunoSEQ multiplex PCR; TCRdb keeps in-frame clones, though not all of them. The sample includes around 700,000 clones, over 65% of them seen just once. The V gene's germline CDR1 is SEHNR and CDR2 FQNEAQ (reference sequence). The CDR3 extends over 15 amino acids. Trimming pared 1 base from V and 0 bases from J, leaving 7 bases between. Only a few counts were recorded for this clone. This sequence joins TRBV7-9 and TRBJ1-3; D is unclear. The sequence was collected from a woman aged 25 to 39 in good health. Sequencing was performed on memory CD4+ T cells sorted from blood. Described subset: CD45RA-negative fraction. The CDR3 DNA reads TGTGCCAGCAGCTTAGGGGCGGTCTCTGGAAACACCATATATTTT. Protein sequence: CASSLGAVSGNTIYF.